These T cell receptor beta chains were read from a single sample in a study of T cell responses to AZD1222 COVID-19 vaccine. This table comes from immunoSEQ multiplex PCR, and its TCRdb copy is limited to in-frame clones, with some not included. The sample shows approximately 180,000 clones, approximately 92% of them seen only once. The starting material was peripheral blood, obtained on day 0 of AZD1222 vaccination. Receptor source: an adult in good health. Both conserved end residues are part of each CDR3. Each record gives: D gene, clone size, J gene, V gene, CDR3 protein, CDR3 DNA. D genes are given only for firm matches. Clone sizes are given selectively: once, few, many, or a class where the clone is expanded.

>.|.|TRBJ1-5|TRBV7-2
CASSERDQPQHF
TGTGCCAGCAGCGAGAGAGACCAGCCCCAGCATTTT
>.|.|TRBJ2-2|TRBV3-1/TRBV3-2
CASSLGEFNTGELFF
TGTGCCAGCAGCCTTGGGGAATTTAACACCGGGGAGCTGTTTTTT
>.|medium-sized|TRBJ2-1|TRBV18
CASSPPSQSSYNEQFF
TGTGCCAGCTCACCACCGTCACAGAGCTCCTACAATGAGCAGTTCTTC
>.|.|TRBJ1-5|TRBV6-5
CASGQGITQPQHF
TGTGCCAGCGGTCAGGGTATTACTCAGCCCCAGCATTTT
>TRBD1|once|TRBJ1-6|TRBV6-5
CASSSGQGYYNSPLHF
TGTGCCAGCAGTTCGGGACAGGGCTATTATAATTCACCCCTCCACTTT
>.|.|TRBJ2-5|TRBV18
CASSPHLIETQYF
TGTGCCAGCTCACCACACCTGATAGAGACCCAGTACTTC
>.|.|TRBJ2-5|TRBV7-3
CASSPGPQETQYF
TGTGCCAGCAGCCCCGGGCCACAAGAGACCCAGTACTTC
>.|.|TRBJ2-3|TRBV24-1
CATSTFGASTQYF
TGTGCCACCAGTACGTTTGGGGCGAGTACGCAGTATTTT
>.|.|TRBJ2-2|TRBV6-5
CASIKGLAYTGELFF
TGTGCCAGCATTAAAGGGCTGGCTTACACCGGGGAGCTGTTTTTT
>TRBD1|.|TRBJ1-2|TRBV9
CASSAPVGGTASYGYTF
TGTGCCAGCAGCGCCCCTGTGGGGGGGACAGCAAGTTATGGCTACACCTTC
>.|.|TRBJ2-3|TRBV28
CASRGVSGGRTDTQYF
TGTGCCAGCAGGGGGGTTTCTGGGGGCCGCACAGATACGCAGTATTTT
>.|.|TRBJ1-1|TRBV5-4
CASSRGGPEAFF
TGTGCCAGCAGCCGAGGAGGGCCTGAAGCTTTCTTT
>.|.|TRBJ1-1|TRBV5-1
CASSLTGNTEAFF
TGCGCCAGCAGCCTGACAGGTAACACTGAAGCTTTCTTT
>.|.|TRBJ1-1|TRBV5-1
CASSLGGGVLTEAFF
TGCGCCAGCAGCTTGGGAGGAGGGGTATTAACTGAAGCTTTCTTT
>TRBD1|.|TRBJ1-1|TRBV10-3
CAIMGGQGGTEAFF
TGTGCCATCATGGGGGGACAGGGTGGTACTGAAGCTTTCTTT
>.|.|TRBJ1-5|TRBV19
CASTRIPQVSNQPQHF
TGTGCCAGTACCCGAATCCCGCAGGTTAGCAATCAGCCCCAGCATTTT
>.|once|TRBJ2-3|TRBV2
CASSAAATQYF
TGTGCCAGCAGTGCCGCAGCTACGCAGTATTTT
>.|.|TRBJ1-3|TRBV7-2
CASSPRGGFAGNTIYF
TGTGCCAGCAGCCCCCGAGGGGGGTTTGCAGGAAACACCATATATTTT
>.|.|TRBJ1-3|TRBV12-3/TRBV12-4
CASSRGNTIYF
TGTGCCAGCAGCCGTGGAAACACCATATATTTT
>.|.|TRBJ2-7|TRBV24-1
CATSGLYEQYF
TGTGCCACCAGTGGACTCTACGAGCAGTACTTC